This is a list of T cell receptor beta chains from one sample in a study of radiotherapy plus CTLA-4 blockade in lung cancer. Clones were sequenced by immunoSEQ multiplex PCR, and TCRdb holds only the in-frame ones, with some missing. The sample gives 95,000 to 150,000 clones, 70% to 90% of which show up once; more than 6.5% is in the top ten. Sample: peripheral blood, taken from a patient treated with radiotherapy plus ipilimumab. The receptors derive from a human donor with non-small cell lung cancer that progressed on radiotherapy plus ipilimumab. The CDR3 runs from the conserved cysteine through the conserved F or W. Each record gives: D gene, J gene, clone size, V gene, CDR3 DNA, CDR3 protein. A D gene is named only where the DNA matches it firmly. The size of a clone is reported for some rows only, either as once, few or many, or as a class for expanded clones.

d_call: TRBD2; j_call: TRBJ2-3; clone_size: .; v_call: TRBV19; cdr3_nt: TGTGCCAGTAGATCGAAGACCGGGACTAGCGGGAGCAGGACAGATACGCAGTATTTT; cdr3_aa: CASRSKTGTSGSRTDTQYF
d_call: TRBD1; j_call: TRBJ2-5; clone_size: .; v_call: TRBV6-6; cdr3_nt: TGTGCCAGCAGTTACGGGAGAGGACAGGCTTGGTACTTC; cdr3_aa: CASSYGRGQAWYF
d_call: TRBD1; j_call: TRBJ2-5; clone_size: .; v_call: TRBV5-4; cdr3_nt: TGTGCCAGCAGCCTGGGTGGGGCAGGGGGCTTGGAGACCCAGTACTTC; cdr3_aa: CASSLGGAGGLETQYF
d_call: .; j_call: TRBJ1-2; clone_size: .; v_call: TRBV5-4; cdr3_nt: TGTGCCAGCAGCCGTAGCTATACGACGGGAACCTATGGCTACACCTTC; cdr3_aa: CASSRSYTTGTYGYTF
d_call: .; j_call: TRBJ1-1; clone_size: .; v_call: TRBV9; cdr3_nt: TGTGCCAGCAGCGACGTAGGGACGGCCGAAGCTTTCTTT; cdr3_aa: CASSDVGTAEAFF
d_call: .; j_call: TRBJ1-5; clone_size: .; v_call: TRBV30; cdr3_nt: TGTGCCTGGAGTGTTTCGAGGGGGGGAATCCAGCCCCAGCATTTT; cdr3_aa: CAWSVSRGGIQPQHF
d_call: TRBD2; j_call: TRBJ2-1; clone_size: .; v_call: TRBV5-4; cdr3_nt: TGTGCCAGCAGCTTGGGCCTAGCGGGAGGTGGGGCCTACAATGAGCAGTTCTTC; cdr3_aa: CASSLGLAGGGAYNEQFF
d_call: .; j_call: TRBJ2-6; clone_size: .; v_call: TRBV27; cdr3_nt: TGTGCCAGCAGAACATCTGGGGCCAACGTCCTGACTTTC; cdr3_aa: CASRTSGANVLTF
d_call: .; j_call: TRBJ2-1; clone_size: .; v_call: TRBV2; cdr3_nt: TGTGCCAGCACGAACAATGAGCAGTTCTTC; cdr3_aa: CASTNNEQFF
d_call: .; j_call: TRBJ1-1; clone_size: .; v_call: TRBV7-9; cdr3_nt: TGTGCCAGCAGCCTCCAAGGGTCCGGCGGGACTGAAGCTTTCTTT; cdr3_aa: CASSLQGSGGTEAFF
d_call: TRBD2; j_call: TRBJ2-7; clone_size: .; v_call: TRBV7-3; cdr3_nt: TGTGCCAGCAGCTTAGGTGGCGGGAGGGCCTACGAGCAGTACTTC; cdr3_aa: CASSLGGGRAYEQYF
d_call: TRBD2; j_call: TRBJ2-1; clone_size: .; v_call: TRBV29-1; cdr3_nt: TGCAGCGCCTCTGTTTCGCTGTCGGCTAGCGGTGAGCAGTTCTTC; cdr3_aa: CSASVSLSASGEQFF
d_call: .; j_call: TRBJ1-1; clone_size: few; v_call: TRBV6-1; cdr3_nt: TGTGCCAGTTACTCGGGACAGAACACTGAAGCTTTCTTT; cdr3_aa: CASYSGQNTEAFF
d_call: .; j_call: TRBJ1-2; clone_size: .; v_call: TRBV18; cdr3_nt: TGTGCCAGCTCCCCCAGCAGGGACGGCTACACCTTC; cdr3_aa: CASSPSRDGYTF
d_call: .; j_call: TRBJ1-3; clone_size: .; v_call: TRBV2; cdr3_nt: TGTGCCAGCAGTGAATCCAGCTCTGGAAACACCATATATTTT; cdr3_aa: CASSESSSGNTIYF
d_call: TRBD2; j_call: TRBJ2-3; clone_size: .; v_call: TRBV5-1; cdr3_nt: TGCGCCAGCAGCTTGGCACTAGCGGGGGCCACAGATACGCAGTATTTT; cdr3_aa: CASSLALAGATDTQYF
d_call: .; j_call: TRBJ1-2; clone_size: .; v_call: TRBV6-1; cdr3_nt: TGTGCCAGCAGTGAAAATAGTGGTCGAGCTAACTATGGCTACACCTTC; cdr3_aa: CASSENSGRANYGYTF
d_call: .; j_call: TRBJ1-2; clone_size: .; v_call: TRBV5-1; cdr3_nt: TGCGCCAGCAGCTTCCTAGACGGGAGCTATGGCTACACCTTC; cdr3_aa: CASSFLDGSYGYTF
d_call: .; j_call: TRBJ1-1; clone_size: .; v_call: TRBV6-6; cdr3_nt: TGTGCCAGCAGTTACGTGGAGACAGTTGAAGCTTTCTTT; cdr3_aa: CASSYVETVEAFF
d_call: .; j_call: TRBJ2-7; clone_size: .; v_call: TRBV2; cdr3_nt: TGTGCCAGCAGTGTATCGATAAGTCAGGTCTACGAGCAGTACTTC; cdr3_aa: CASSVSISQVYEQYF
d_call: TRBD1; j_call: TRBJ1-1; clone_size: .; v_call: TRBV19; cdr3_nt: TGTGCCAGTAGCATAGACAGGGGCGGCACTGAAGCTTTCTTT; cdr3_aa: CASSIDRGGTEAFF
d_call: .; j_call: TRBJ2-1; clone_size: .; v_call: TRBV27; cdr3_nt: TGTGCCAGCAAGGGCGGGACATCCTACAATGAGCAGTTCTTC; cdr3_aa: CASKGGTSYNEQFF
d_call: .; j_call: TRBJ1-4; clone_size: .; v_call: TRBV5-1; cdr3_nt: TGCGCCAGCAGCTTGGAACTGGGTGCAACTAATGAAAAACTGTTTTTT; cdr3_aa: CASSLELGATNEKLFF
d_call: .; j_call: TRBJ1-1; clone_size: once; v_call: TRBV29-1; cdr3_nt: TGCAGCGTTGGACACAACACTGAAGCTTTCTTT; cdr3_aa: CSVGHNTEAFF
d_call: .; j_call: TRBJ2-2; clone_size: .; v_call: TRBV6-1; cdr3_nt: TGTGCCACCTCACCCAGCCGGACCGGGGAGCTGTTTTTT; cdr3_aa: CATSPSRTGELFF
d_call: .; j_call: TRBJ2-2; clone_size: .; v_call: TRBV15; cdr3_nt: TGTGCCACCAGCAGGGGGGTGGTTCGTACCGGGGAGCTGTTTTTT; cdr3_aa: CATSRGVVRTGELFF
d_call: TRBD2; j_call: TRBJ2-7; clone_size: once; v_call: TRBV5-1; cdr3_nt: TGCGCCAGCAGGGTAGTAGCGGGTACCTACGAGCAGTACTTC; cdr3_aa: CASRVVAGTYEQYF
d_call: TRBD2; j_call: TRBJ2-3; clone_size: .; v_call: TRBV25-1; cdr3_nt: TGTGCCAGCAGAGGGACTAGCGGAACCTCCCTTTTAGGAGATACGCAGTATTTT; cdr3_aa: CASRGTSGTSLLGDTQYF
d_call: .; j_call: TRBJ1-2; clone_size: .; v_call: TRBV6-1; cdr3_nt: TGTGCCACCGAACAGGGCGGAAGCTATGGCTACACCTTC; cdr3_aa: CATEQGGSYGYTF
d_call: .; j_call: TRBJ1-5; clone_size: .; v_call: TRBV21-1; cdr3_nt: TGTGCCAGCAGGTCCAGGGTTTCTGGTCAGCCCCAGCATTTT; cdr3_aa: CASRSRVSGQPQHF
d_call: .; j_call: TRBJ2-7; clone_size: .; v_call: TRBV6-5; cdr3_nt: TGTGCCAGCAGTCCCCTGGACAGAATTCTTTACGAGCAGTACTTC; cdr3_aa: CASSPLDRILYEQYF
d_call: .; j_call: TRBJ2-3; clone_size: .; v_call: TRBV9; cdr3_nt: TGTGCCAGCAGCGTTTCCGGGACTAGCACAGATACGCAGTATTTT; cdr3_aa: CASSVSGTSTDTQYF
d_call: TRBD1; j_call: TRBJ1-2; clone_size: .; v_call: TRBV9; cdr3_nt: TGTGCCAGCAGCGTAGACGAGGGGGCCCCCTTTGGCTACACCTTC; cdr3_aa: CASSVDEGAPFGYTF
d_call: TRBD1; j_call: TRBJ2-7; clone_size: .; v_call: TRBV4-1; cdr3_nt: TGCGCCAGCAGCCAAGTGTTTAGGGGACAGGGGGCGGGGGAGCAGTACTTC; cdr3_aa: CASSQVFRGQGAGEQYF
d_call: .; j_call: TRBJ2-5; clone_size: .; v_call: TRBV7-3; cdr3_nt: TGTGCCAGCAGCAAAGGTAGCGTCCAAGAGACCCAGTACTTC; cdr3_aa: CASSKGSVQETQYF
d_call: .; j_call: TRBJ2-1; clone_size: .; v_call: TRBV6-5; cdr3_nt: TGTGCCAGCAGTCTTCTGGGGGACGGGGGTGAGCAGTTCTTC; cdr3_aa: CASSLLGDGGEQFF
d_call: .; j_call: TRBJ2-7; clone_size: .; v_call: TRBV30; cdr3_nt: TGTGCCTGGAGGACAGGTAGCCTCCTACACGAGCAGTACTTC; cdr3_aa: CAWRTGSLLHEQYF
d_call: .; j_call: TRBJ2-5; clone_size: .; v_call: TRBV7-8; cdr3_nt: TGTGCCAGCAGCTTAAGCGAAGAGACCCAGTACTTC; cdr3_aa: CASSLSEETQYF
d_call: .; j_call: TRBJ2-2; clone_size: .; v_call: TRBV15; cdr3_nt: TGTGCCACCAGATGGGGGAACACCGGGGAGCTGTTTTTT; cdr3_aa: CATRWGNTGELFF
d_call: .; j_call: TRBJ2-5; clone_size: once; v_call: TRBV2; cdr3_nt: TGTGCCAGCAGCTCACAGGCCCAAGAGACCCAGTACTTC; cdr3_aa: CASSSQAQETQYF
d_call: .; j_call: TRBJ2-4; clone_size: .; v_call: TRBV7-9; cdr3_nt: TGTGCCAGCGGGGAGGCCAAAAACATTCAGTACTTC; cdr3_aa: CASGEAKNIQYF
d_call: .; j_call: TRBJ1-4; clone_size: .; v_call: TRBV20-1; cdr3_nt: TGCAGTGCTTTCGGGAATGAAAAACTGTTTTTT; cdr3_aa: CSAFGNEKLFF
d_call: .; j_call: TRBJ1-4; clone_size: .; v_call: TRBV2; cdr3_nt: TGTGCCAGCAGTGGTAGCTGGGGCGGAAAACTGTTTTTT; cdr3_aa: CASSGSWGGKLFF
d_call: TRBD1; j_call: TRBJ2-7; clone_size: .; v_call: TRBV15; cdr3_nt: TGTGCCACCAGCGGCGACAGGGGGCTCCACGAGCAGTACTTC; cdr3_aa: CATSGDRGLHEQYF
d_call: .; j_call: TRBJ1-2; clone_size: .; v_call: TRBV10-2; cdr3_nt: TGCGCCAGCAGTGAGAAGGAGGGGCATGGCTACACCTTC; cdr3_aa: CASSEKEGHGYTF
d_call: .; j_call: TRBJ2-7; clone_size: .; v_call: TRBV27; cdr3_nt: TGTGCCAGCAGTTCAACTAGCAGGGGGTTCTACGAGCAGTACTTC; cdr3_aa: CASSSTSRGFYEQYF
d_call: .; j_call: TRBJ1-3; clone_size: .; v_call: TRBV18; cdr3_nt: TGTGCCAGCTCACCTGGACGGAGATCTGGAAACACCATATATTTT; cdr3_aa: CASSPGRRSGNTIYF
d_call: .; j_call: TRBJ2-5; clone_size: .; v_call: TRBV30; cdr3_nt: TGTGCCTGGAGTAATTCTATCGCGCAGGGGACCCAGTACTTC; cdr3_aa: CAWSNSIAQGTQYF
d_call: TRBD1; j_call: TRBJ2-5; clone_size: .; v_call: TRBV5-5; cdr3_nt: TGTGCCAGCAGCTTAATACAGGGGGCGGGGGAGACCCAGTACTTC; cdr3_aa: CASSLIQGAGETQYF
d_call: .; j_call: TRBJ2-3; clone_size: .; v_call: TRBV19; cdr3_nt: TGTGCCAGTAGTCCCCTCCCCCCAGATACGCAGTATTTT; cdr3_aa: CASSPLPPDTQYF
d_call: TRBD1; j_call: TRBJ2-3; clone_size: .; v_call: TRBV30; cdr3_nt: TGTGCCTGGAGCCGAGGACAGGCAGATACGCAGTATTTT; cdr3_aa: CAWSRGQADTQYF
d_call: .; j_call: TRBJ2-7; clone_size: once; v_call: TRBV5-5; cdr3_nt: TGTGCCAGCAGGTCCTCGTACGAGCAGTACTTC; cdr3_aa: CASRSSYEQYF
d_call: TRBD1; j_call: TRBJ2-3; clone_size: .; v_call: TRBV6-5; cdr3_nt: TGTGCCAGCAGGAAGGGGGCTTTCACAGATACGCAGTATTTT; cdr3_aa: CASRKGAFTDTQYF
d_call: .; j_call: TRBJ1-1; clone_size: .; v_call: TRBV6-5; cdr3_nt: TGTGCCAGCAGTTATTCCGTTGGAGCTTTCTTT; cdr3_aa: CASSYSVGAFF
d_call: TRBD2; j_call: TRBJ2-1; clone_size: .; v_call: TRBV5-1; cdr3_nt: TGCGCCAGCAGCTTGGCGGGGGGCAATGAGCAGTTCTTC; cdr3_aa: CASSLAGGNEQFF
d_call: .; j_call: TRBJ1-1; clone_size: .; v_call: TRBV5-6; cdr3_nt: TGTGCCAGCAGCCGGGACCGTGGGCCCGCTTTCTTT; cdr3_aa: CASSRDRGPAFF
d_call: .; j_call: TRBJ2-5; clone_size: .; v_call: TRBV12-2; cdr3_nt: TGTGCAAGTCGCTTACAGCAAGGGCGCCCACGGGACTTTAGCCAAGAGACCCAGTACTTC; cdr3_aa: CASRLQQGRPRDFSQETQYF
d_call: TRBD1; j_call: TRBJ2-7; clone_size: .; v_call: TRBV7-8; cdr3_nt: TGTGCCAGCAGCTATGAGGGACAGGTCCTCTACGAGCAGTACTTC; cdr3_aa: CASSYEGQVLYEQYF
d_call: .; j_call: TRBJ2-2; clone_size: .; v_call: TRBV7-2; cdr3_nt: TGTGCCAGCAGCTTAGTAACGACCGGGGAGCTGTTTTTT; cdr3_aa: CASSLVTTGELFF